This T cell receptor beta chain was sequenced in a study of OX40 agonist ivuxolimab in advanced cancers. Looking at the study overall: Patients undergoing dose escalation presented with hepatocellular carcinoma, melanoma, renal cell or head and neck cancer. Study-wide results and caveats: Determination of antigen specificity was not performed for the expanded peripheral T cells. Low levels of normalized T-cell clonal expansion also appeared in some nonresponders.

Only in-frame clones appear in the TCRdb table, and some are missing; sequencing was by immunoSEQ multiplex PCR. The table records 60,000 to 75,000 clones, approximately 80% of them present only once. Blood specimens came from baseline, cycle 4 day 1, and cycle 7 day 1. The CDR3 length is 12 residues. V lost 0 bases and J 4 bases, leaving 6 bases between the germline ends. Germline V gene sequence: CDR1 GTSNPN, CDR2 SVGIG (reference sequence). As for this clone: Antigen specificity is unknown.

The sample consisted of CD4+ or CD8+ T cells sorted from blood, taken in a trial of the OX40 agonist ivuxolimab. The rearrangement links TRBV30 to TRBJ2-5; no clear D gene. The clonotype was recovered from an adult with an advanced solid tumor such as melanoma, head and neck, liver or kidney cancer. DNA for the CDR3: TGTGCCTGGAGTGTACATCGAGAGACCCAGTACTTC. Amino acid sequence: CAWSVHRETQYF.